This T cell receptor beta chain comes out of a study of blood T cell repertoires in COVID-19. The CDR3 covers 16 residues. Trimming removed 4 bases at V and 6 bases at J, with 19 bases between. Germline CDR1 reads MDHEN; CDR2 reads SYDVKM. Before being deemed recovered, Cohort 3 donors had two negative PCRs, clearance, or symptom resolution. In the original workflow: From reference gene primer amplification, estimates of nucleated cell counts were derived. Sequencing used immunoSEQ multiplex PCR; TCRdb keeps in-frame clones, though not all of them. V and J calls and clone size come straight from that table; D and trimming were deduced from the DNA. The data show approximately 200,000 clones, with 85% seen just once and under 20% held by the top ten.

The sample was PBMCs or T cells enriched from blood (not recorded which). The sequence was collected from a man in his forties who had recovered from COVID-19. This sequence joins TRBV28 and TRBJ1-5; D might be TRBD1 (5 bases). CDR3 amino acids: CASSSLAGTLFQPQHF. CDR3 in DNA: TGTGCCAGCAGTTCCCTAGCGGGGACCCTTTTTCAGCCCCAGCATTTT.